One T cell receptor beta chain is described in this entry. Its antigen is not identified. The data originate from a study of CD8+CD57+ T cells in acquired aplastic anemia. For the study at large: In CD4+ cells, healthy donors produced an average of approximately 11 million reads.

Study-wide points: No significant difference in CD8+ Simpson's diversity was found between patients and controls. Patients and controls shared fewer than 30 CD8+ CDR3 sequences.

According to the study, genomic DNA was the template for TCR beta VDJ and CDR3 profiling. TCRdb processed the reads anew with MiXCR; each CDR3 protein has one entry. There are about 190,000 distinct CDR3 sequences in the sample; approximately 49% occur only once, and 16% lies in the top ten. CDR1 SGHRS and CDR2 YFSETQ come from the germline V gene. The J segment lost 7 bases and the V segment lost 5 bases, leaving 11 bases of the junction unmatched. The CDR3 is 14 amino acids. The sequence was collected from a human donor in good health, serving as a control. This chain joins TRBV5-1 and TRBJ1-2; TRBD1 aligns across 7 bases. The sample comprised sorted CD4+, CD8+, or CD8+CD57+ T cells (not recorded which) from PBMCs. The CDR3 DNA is TGCGCCAGCAGACCTGGGACAGAATTCTCTGGCTACACCTTC. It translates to CASRPGTEFSGYTF. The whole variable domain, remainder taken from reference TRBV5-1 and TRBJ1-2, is KAGVTQTPRYLIKTRGQQVTLSCSPISGHRSVSWYQQTPGQGLQFLFEYFSETQRNKGNFPGRFSGRQFSNSRSEMNVSTLELGDSALYLCASRPGTEFSGYTFGSGTRLTVV.